This TCR beta chain was found in a study of blood T cell repertoires in COVID-19. The germline V gene encodes CDR1 SGHRS and CDR2 YFSETQ. V gave up 0 bases and J gave up 1 base, with 16 bases separating them. The CDR3 is made up of 17 amino acids. TCRdb's table, derived via immunoSEQ multiplex PCR, lists solely in-frame clones and lacks some. The table lists approximately 130,000 clones, around four fifths of them singletons. The V call is TRBV5-1, the J call TRBJ2-5; D is possibly TRBD2 (6 bases). Sequencing used peripheral blood. This sequence originates from a human donor in a cohort sampled during active COVID-19. CDR3 DNA sequence: TGCGCCAGCAGCTTGGGCGCCCAACGGGGGATCCAAGAGACCCAGTACTTC. Amino acid sequence: CASSLGAQRGIQETQYF. The full variable domain, with the rest looked up from reference TRBV5-1 and TRBJ2-5, is KAGVTQTPRYLIKTRGQQVTLSCSPISGHRSVSWYQQTPGQGLQFLFEYFSETQRNKGNFPGRFSGRQFSNSRSEMNVSTLELGDSALYLCASSLGAQRGIQETQYFGPGTRLLVL.